Each of the 25 T cell receptor beta chains below was sequenced from the same sample in a study of T cell repertoires in cytomegalovirus infection. For these receptors, no antigen is known. A single record per CDR3 protein comes from TCRdb applying MiXCR to the reads. The table includes around 130,000 distinct CDR3 sequences, 20% to 30% detected once. Sequenced: PBMCs, sequenced either directly or after in vitro stimulation (not recorded which). All receptors come from a human donor in good health (CMV status not recorded). Some clones in this sample may be carry-over from other donors' samples.

This clonotype has a single count. V is TRBV19 and J is TRBJ2-3, with TRBD1 matching 7 bases. With V trimmed by 6 bases and J by 4 bases, 13 bases remained unmatched. Germline V gene lookup returns CDR1 LNHDA and CDR2 SQIVND (reference sequence). This CDR3 has 16 amino acids. Written as DNA, the CDR3 is TGTGCCAGTAGCTCCGATCGACAGGGCCCCGCAGATACGCAGTATTTT. It encodes CASSSDRQGPADTQYF.

The chain carries TRBV5-4 and TRBJ1-4, with D perhaps TRBD1 (6 bases). The CDR3 is made up of 14 amino acids. The germline gives CDR1 SGHNT, CDR2 YYREEE (reference sequence). The V gene lost 4 bases and the J gene lost 9 bases, with 16 bases spanning the gap. DNA for the CDR3: TGTGCCAGCAGCCCCTCCGGACAGCAGAAAAAACTGTTTTTT. Translated, it gives CASSPSGQQKKLFF.

The table lists this clonotype with a count of one. The gene calls are TRBV28 and TRBJ1-2; D may be TRBD1 (5 bases). The CDR3 covers 17 residues. In germline, CDR1 is MDHEN, CDR2 SYDVKM. V was cut by 6 bases and J by 7 bases, with 27 bases left in between. The CDR3 spells CASRGGSEQAALGGYTF. The CDR3 nucleotides read TGTGCCAGCAGGGGGGGTTCGGAGCAGGCCGCTTTGGGTGGCTACACCTTC.

The J gene is TRBJ1-2, the V gene TRBV7-9, with D tentatively TRBD1 (6 bases). Germline CDR1 SEHNR, CDR2 FQNEAQ (reference sequence). The CDR3 covers 15 residues. V lost 5 bases, J lost 2 bases, and 15 bases lay in between. CDR3 sequence: CASSPRDTINYGYTF. DNA for the CDR3: TGTGCCAGCAGCCCCCGGGACACTATAAACTATGGCTACACCTTC.

V usage is TRBV6-5 and J usage is TRBJ2-3, with no clear D. V dropped 5 bases and J dropped 2 bases, with 17 bases sitting between them. Looked up from germline, CDR1 is MNHEY and CDR2 is SVGAGI. The CDR3 has 16 amino acids. As DNA, the CDR3 is TGTGCCAGCAGTGCCCTTGGGCACTTCACCACAGATACGCAGTATTTT. Protein product: CASSALGHFTTDTQYF.

V gene TRBV15 combines with J gene TRBJ1-6, with D possibly matching TRBD1 (5 bases). CDR1 is LNHNV and CDR2 is YYDKDF in the germline V gene (reference sequence). V was clipped by 0 bases and J by 10 bases, with 13 bases between them. The CDR3 consists of 15 residues. CDR3 sequence: CATSRESSGQSPLHF. In DNA form, the CDR3 reads TGTGCCACCAGCAGAGAGTCCTCTGGACAATCACCCCTCCACTTT.

This chain joins TRBV20-1 and TRBJ2-5; 12 bases are shared with TRBD2. Germline CDR1 reads DFQATT; CDR2 reads SNEGSKA (reference sequence). The CDR3 is made up of 14 amino acids. Germline trimming cut 3 bases from V and 4 bases from J; bases unmatched to any gene: 3. The CDR3 loop is CSASPGLAGETQYF. The CDR3 nucleotides are TGCAGTGCTAGTCCGGGACTAGCGGGAGAGACCCAGTACTTC.

This clonotype was recorded a few times. The chain carries TRBV6-1 and TRBJ2-1; maybe TRBD1 (5 bases). This CDR3 contains 15 residues. V lost 5 bases and J 9 bases, leaving 20 bases between the germline ends. Germline CDR1 reads MNHNS; CDR2 reads SASEGT. In nucleotides, the CDR3 is TGTGCCAGCAGTTCCTTGGGTGGTAGGCAGGGTGAGCAGTTCTTC. This translates into CASSSLGGRQGEQFF.

This clonotype appeared a few times. CDR3 residues: CASRQGPGPQHF. CDR3 coding DNA: TGTGCCAGCAGGCAGGGCCCGGGGCCCCAGCATTTT. The V call is TRBV6-1, the J call TRBJ1-5; the D gene is possibly TRBD1 (5 bases). CDR3 length: 12 amino acids. V lost 6 bases and J lost 9, with 12 bases in between. Germline-derived CDR1 and CDR2 are MNHNS and SASEGT.

The sample holds many counts of this clonotype. V and J are TRBV7-2 and TRBJ1-1; possible D gene TRBD1, 5 bases. V lost 5 bases to trimming and J lost 2 bases, with 18 bases between them. The V gene's germline CDR1 is SGHTA and CDR2 FQGNSA. The CDR3 has 16 residues. This chain's CDR3 is CASSNRVSGANTEAFF. Here the CDR3 DNA reads TGTGCCAGCAGCAATAGGGTGTCCGGGGCCAACACTGAAGCTTTCTTT.

This rearrangement joins TRBV12-3 or TRBV12-4 to TRBJ1-5, with D unclear. V was shortened by 2 bases and J by 4 bases, with 12 bases between the two germline ends. The CDR3 is 15 residues long. The CDR3 is CASSLFGFPNQPQHF. The CDR3 bases are TGTGCCAGCAGTTTATTTGGGTTCCCGAATCAGCCCCAGCATTTT.

This clonotype was counted at least ten times. The rearrangement uses TRBV27 and TRBJ1-2; D gene ambiguous. V lost 6 bases to trimming and J lost 2 bases, with 19 bases between them. This CDR3 has 16 amino acids. Germline values: CDR1 MNHEY, CDR2 SMNVEV (reference sequence). The CDR3 protein is CASSHRRDRTNYGYTF. CDR3 nucleotide sequence: TGTGCCAGCAGCCACCGCCGCGACCGTACAAACTATGGCTACACCTTC.

The sample holds many counts of this clonotype. This chain uses TRBV19 with TRBJ2-6; D is perhaps TRBD1 (6 bases). This CDR3 region has 15 residues. Germline V gene data show CDR1 as LNHDA and CDR2 as SQIVND (reference sequence). Trimming shortened V by 10 bases and J by 4 bases, and 17 bases separated the two germline ends. CDR3 loop: CATRQQGPGANVLTF. As DNA, the CDR3 is TGTGCCACCAGACAGCAGGGGCCCGGGGCCAACGTCCTGACTTTC.

DNA for the CDR3: TGTGCCACCAGGGCCGGAAGTCAGACCCAGTACTTC. As protein: CATRAGSQTQYF. The rearrangement joins TRBV28 to TRBJ2-5; a possible D gene is TRBD1 (5 bases). From germline, CDR1 is MDHEN and CDR2 SYDVKM. V lost 10 bases, J lost 6 bases, and 15 bases lay in between. There are 12 residues in the CDR3.

This clonotype has at least ten counts. The chain has TRBV7-2 and TRBJ1-2, with 7 bases aligning to TRBD1. CDR3 size: 11 residues. Germline CDR1 is SGHTA and CDR2 is FQGNSA. V lost 9 bases and J lost 4; bases outside the gene matches: 2. The CDR3 here is CASGQVYGYTF. CDR3 DNA: TGTGCCAGTGGACAGGTCTATGGCTACACCTTC.

This clonotype has a handful of counts. J is TRBJ1-1 and V is TRBV28; D gene uncertain. The germline gives CDR1 MDHEN, CDR2 SYDVKM. The CDR3 extends over 14 amino acids. V gave up 2 bases and J gave up 5 bases, with 12 bases separating them. For the CDR3, the DNA is TGTGCCAGCAGTTTAGGGAACAAAGGGACTGAAGCTTTCTTT. Its translation is CASSLGNKGTEAFF.

The CDR3 DNA reads as TGCAGTGCTAGTGTCGGGAGGGCCTATGAGCAGTTCTTC. Its translation: CSASVGRAYEQFF. The V call is TRBV20-1, the J call TRBJ2-1; the match to TRBD2 covers 8 bases. CDR3 length: 13 amino acids. Germline-derived CDR1 and CDR2 are DFQATT and SNEGSKA (reference sequence). Trimming cost V 3 bases and J 8 bases; bases outside gene matches: 6.

This clonotype was seen a handful of times. The V call is TRBV28, the J call TRBJ2-7; 13 nucleotides agree with TRBD2. The CDR3 runs to 17 residues. Trimming at V came to 10 bases and at J to 0 bases, leaving 12 bases not matched to a gene. Germline CDR1 MDHEN, CDR2 SYDVKM. The CDR3 DNA follows: TGTGCCACCTTAACCGGGGGACTAGCGGGGAGCTCCTACGAGCAGTACGTC. This encodes CATLTGGLAGSSYEQYV.

This clonotype occurred a few times. The chain is built from TRBV6-6 and TRBJ2-2, with 9 bases that match TRBD2. CDR1 is MNHNY, CDR2 SVGAGI, per germline (reference sequence). The V and J ends lost 0 bases and 7 bases, in that order; junction bases with no gene match: 9. The CDR3 contains 17 residues. The CDR3 here is CASSYSSGSRNNGELFF. The CDR3 DNA follows: TGTGCCAGCAGTTACTCTAGCGGGAGTCGTAATAACGGGGAGCTGTTTTTT.

The chain uses TRBV20-1 and TRBJ2-7; D unclear. Germline CDR1 reads DFQATT; CDR2 reads SNEGSKA (reference sequence). V was pared by 1 base and J by 4 bases, with 17 bases between. The CDR3 has 15 amino acids. CDR3 DNA sequence: TGCAGTGCTAGAGGGCTTTCAACTCCGGAATACGAGCAGTACTTC. Encoded protein: CSARGLSTPEYEQYF.

The CDR3 sequence: CASSYEGLGYTF. DNA of the CDR3: TGTGCCAGCAGTTACGAGGGTCTCGGCTACACCTTC. The rearrangement links TRBV6-2 or TRBV6-3 to TRBJ1-2, with D hard to call. From germline, CDR1 is MNHEY and CDR2 SVGEGT. V lost 2 bases and J lost 8, with 9 bases in between. The CDR3 spans 12 residues.

This clonotype was counted a single time. The gene calls are TRBV28 and TRBJ2-1, with 7 bases lining up with TRBD2. Trimming took 2 bases from V and 10 from J; bases not matched to a gene: 14. The CDR3 runs 16 residues. CDR1 MDHEN and CDR2 SYDVKM come from the germline V gene. The CDR3 DNA sequence: TGTGCCAGCAGTTTAGCGTCTAGCGGTCCTACGACGGAGCAGTTCTTC. Translation: CASSLASSGPTTEQFF.

This clonotype was seen ten or more times. The gene calls are TRBV7-2 and TRBJ1-1; TRBD1 matches 7 bases. Trimming at V came to 5 bases and at J to 0 bases, leaving 3 bases not matched to a gene. Per the germline V gene, CDR1 is SGHTA and CDR2 is FQGNSA. The CDR3 is made up of 14 amino acids. CDR3 coding DNA: TGTGCCAGCAGCCTACAGGGGTTGAACACTGAAGCTTTCTTT. The encoded protein is CASSLQGLNTEAFF.

This clonotype was seen at least ten times. The V and J genes are TRBV7-8 and TRBJ1-1; 12 positions agree with TRBD1. Germline CDR1 and CDR2: SGHVS and FQNEAQ. The CDR3 covers 17 residues. V was pared by 5 bases and J by 6 bases, with 13 bases of the junction left unmatched. The CDR3 nucleotides read TGTGCCAGCAGCCTAGGGACAGGGGGCCTACAAGTCTCTGAAGCTTTCTTT. This sequence encodes CASSLGTGGLQVSEAFF.

This clonotype was observed a few times. The J gene is TRBJ2-7, the V gene TRBV19; 7 bases align to TRBD2. This CDR3 comprises 15 residues. Germline V gene lookup returns CDR1 LNHDA and CDR2 SQIVND (reference sequence). V shed 3 bases, J shed 4 bases, and the junction held 9 bases outside the gene matches. For the CDR3, the DNA is TGTGCCAGTAGTATGGTTGGCGGGAGCTCTTACGAGCAGTACTTC. It yields the protein CASSMVGGSSYEQYF.